This T cell receptor beta chain was captured by sequencing in a study of T cell responses to AZD1222 COVID-19 vaccine. Between the trimmed V and J ends, which lost 6 bases and 1 base, there was a span of 22 bases. The CDR3 covers 17 residues. The germline V gene has CDR1 MDHEN and CDR2 SYDVKM. Assay: immunoSEQ multiplex PCR; the TCRdb copy retains only in-frame clones and omits some. The sample holds 110,000 or so clones; around nine tenths are singletons and the top ten take 2% to 3%. With regard to this clone: Its antigen is unknown.

The study, taken as a whole, reports: Reports say nearly half of spike-specific TCRs go after unmutated variant regions. Among the donors, most were white British and more were female, and clonal diversity was possibly underestimated.

Specimen: peripheral blood, collected on day 0 of AZD1222 vaccination. This chain uses TRBV28 with TRBJ2-7; weak D call: TRBD2 (6 bases). This receptor was taken from an adult in good health. This chain's CDR3 is CASSSHRGSGDSYEQYF. Here the CDR3 DNA reads TGTGCCAGCAGCTCCCACCGGGGCTCGGGGGATTCCTACGAGCAGTACTTC.